The T cell receptor (beta chain) described here comes from a study of cytomegalovirus exposure and HLA in healthy donors. V was trimmed by 10 bases and J by 3 bases, leaving 16 bases between them. Germline assignment: CDR1 ENHRY and CDR2 SYGVKD. This CDR3 is built from 14 residues. Donors had nominal health at sampling but likely had unrecorded immune exposures. This clone showed up just a few times. What it binds is not known. Study-wide results and caveats: Per a prior analysis, the majority of TCR beta V segments were productive roughly 87% or roughly 30% of the time.

This PCR relied on a set of 60 Vbeta primers and 13 Jbeta primers. Original data processing: Tens of millions of unique TCR beta chains, roughly 10 million shared, were counted in a later analysis. Only in-frame clones appear in the TCRdb table, and some are missing; sequencing was by immunoSEQ multiplex PCR. V and J calls and clone size are given by that table; D and trimming were obtained from the DNA. The sample holds about 180,000 clones, approximately 80% seen once. The rearrangement links TRBV10-3 to TRBJ1-5, with a possible D match to TRBD1 (6 bases). This sequence was found in a girl aged 5-17 years in good health and CMV-seropositive. The sample comprised PBMCs. The CDR3 DNA sequence: TGTGCCACTAAGGACAGACGTACCAATCAGCCCCAGCATTTT. This gives the protein CATKDRRTNQPQHF.